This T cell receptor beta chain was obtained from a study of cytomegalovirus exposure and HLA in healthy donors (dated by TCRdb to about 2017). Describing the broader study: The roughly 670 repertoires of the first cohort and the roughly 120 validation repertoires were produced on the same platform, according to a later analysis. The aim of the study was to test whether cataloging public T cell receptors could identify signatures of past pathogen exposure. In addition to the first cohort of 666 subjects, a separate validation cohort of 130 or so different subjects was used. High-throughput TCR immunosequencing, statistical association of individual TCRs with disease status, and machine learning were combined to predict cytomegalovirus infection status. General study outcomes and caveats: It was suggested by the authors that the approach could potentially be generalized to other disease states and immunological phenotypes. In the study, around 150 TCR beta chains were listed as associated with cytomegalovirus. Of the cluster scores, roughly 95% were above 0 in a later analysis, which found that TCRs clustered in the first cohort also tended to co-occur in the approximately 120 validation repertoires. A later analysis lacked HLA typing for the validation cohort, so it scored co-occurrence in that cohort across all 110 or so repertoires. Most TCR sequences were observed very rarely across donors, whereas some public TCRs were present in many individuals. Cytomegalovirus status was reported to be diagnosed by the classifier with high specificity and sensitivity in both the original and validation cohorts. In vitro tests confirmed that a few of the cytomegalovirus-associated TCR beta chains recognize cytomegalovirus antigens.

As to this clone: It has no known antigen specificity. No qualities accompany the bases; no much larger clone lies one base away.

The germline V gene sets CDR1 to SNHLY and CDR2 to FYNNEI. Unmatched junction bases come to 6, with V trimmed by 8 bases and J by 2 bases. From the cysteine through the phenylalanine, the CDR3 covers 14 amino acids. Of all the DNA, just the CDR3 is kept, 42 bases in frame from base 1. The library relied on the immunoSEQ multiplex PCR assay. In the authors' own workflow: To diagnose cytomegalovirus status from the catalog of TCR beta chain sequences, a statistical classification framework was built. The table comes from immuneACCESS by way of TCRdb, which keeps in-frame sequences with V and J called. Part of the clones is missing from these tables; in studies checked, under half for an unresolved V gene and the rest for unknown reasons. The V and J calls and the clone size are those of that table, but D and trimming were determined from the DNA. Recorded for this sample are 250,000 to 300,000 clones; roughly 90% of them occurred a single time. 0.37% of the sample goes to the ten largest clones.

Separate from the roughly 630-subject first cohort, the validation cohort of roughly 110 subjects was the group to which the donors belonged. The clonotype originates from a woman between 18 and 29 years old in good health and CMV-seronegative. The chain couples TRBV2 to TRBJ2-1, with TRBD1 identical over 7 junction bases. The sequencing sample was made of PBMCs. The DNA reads TGTGCCAGCTCGACAGGGTGGACCTACAATGAGCAGTTCTTC. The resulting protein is CASSTGWTYNEQFF.